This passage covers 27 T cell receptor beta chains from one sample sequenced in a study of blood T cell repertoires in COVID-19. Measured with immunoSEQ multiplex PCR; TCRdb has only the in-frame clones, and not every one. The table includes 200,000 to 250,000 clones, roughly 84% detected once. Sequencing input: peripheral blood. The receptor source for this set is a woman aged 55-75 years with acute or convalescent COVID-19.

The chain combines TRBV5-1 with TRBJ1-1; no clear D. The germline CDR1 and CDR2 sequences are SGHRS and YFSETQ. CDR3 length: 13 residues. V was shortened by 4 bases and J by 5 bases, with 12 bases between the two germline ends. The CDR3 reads CASSRDKATEAFF. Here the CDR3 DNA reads TGCGCCAGCAGCCGAGACAAGGCAACTGAAGCTTTCTTT. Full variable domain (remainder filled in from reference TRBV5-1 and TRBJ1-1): KAGVTQTPRYLIKTRGQQVTLSCSPISGHRSVSWYQQTPGQGLQFLFEYFSETQRNKGNFPGRFSGRQFSNSRSEMNVSTLELGDSALYLCASSRDKATEAFFGQGTRLTVV.

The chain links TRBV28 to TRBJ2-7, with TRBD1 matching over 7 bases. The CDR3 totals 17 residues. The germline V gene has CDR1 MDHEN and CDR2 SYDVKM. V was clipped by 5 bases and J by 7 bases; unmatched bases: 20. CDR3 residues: CASSPWVDRDIGMEQYF. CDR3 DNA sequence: TGTGCCAGCAGTCCGTGGGTCGACAGGGATATTGGCATGGAGCAGTACTTC.

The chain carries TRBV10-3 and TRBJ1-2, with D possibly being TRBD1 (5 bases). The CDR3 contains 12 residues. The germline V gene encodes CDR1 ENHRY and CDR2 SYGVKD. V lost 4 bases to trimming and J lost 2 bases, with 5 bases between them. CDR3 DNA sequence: TGTGCCATCAGTGGACAGAACTATGGCTACACCTTC. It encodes CAISGQNYGYTF.

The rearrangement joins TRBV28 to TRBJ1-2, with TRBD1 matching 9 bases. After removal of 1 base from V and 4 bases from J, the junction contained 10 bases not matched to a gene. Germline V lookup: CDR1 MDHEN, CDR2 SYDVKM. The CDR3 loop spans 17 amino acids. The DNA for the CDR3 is TGTGCCAGCAGTTTATTGGGAAACAGGGGGCGGGTCTATGGCTACACCTTC. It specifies CASSLLGNRGRVYGYTF.

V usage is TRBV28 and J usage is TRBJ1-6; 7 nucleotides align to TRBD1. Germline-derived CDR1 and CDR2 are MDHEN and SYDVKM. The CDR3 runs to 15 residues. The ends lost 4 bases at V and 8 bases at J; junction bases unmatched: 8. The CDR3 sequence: CASSSNRGTHSPLHF. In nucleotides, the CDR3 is TGTGCCAGCAGTTCAAACAGGGGTACGCATTCACCCCTCCACTTT.

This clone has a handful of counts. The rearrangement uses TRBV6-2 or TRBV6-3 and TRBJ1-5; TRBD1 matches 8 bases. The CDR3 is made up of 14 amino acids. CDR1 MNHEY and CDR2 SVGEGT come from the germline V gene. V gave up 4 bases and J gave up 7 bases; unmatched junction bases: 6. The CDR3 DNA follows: TGTGCCAGCAGTTTTACAGGGGGAGGCCAGCCCCAGCATTTT. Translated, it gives CASSFTGGGQPQHF.

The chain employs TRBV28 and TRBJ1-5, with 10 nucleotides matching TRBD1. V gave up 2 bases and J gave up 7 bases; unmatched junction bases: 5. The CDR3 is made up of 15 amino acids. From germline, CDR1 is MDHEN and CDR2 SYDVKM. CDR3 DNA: TGTGCCAGCAGTTTAGGGGACAGGGGAGGACAGCCCCAGCATTTT. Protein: CASSLGDRGGQPQHF.

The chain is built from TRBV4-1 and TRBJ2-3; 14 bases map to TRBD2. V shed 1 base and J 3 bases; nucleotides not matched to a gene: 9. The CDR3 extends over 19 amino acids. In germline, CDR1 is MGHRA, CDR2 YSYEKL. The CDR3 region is CASSQARGLAGGGTDTQYF. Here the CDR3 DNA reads TGCGCCAGCAGCCAAGCAAGAGGACTAGCGGGGGGTGGGACAGATACGCAGTATTTT.

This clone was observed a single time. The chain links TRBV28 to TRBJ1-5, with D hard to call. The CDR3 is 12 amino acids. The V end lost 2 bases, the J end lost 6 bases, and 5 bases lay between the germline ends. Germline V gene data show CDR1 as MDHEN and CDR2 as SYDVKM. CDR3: CASSLASQPQHF. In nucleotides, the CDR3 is TGTGCCAGCAGTTTAGCCAGTCAGCCCCAGCATTTT.

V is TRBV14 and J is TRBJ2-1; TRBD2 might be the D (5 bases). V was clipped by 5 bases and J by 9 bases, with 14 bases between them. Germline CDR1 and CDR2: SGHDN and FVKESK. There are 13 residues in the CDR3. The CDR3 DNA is TGTGCCAGCAGCATAGCGAGGGTCAGTGAGCAGTTCTTC. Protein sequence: CASSIARVSEQFF.

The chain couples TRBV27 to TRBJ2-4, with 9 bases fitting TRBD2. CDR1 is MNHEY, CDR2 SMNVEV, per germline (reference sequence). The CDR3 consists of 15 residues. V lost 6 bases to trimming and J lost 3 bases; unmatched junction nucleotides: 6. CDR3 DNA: TGTGCCAGCAGCTATAGCGGGGGACTCAAAAACATTCAGTACTTC. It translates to CASSYSGGLKNIQYF.

CDR3 DNA sequence: TGCAGTGCCAGTATGGGACTAGCGGGGCAAGAGACCCAGTACTTC. Translation gives CSASMGLAGQETQYF. The chain carries TRBV20-1 and TRBJ2-5, with 13 bases matching TRBD2. This CDR3 is built from 15 residues. Germline assignment: CDR1 DFQATT and CDR2 SNEGSKA (reference sequence). V was clipped by 6 bases and J by 2 bases; unmatched bases: 6.

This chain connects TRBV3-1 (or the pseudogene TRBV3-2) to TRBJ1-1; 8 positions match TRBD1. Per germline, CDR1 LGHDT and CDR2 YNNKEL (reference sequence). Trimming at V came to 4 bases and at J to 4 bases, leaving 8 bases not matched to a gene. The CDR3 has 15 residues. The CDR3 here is CASSPGTGPFTEAFF. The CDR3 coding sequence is TGTGCCAGCAGCCCAGGGACAGGCCCGTTCACTGAAGCTTTCTTT.

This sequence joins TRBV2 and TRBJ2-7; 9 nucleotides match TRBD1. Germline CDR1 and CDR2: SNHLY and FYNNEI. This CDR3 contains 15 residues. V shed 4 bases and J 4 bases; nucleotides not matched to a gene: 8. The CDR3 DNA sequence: TGTGCCAGCAGTGGGCCCGGGACAGGGACTTACGAGCAGTACTTC. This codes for CASSGPGTGTYEQYF.

The CDR3 is CASSLSRRGYGYTF. Here the CDR3 DNA reads TGTGCCAGCAGCTTGTCACGCAGGGGCTATGGCTACACCTTC. The chain uses TRBV5-4 and TRBJ1-2; TRBD1 might be the D (6 bases). CDR3 length: 14 residues. V was shortened by 1 base and J by 4 bases, with 11 bases between the two germline ends. Germline V CDR1 and CDR2: SGHNT, YYREEE (reference sequence).

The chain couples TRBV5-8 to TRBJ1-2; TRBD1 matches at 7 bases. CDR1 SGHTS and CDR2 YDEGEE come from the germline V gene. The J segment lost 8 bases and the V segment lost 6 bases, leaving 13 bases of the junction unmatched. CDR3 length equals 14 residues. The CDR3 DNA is TGTGCCAGCACCCTCGGGACAGCCATTTCAGGCTACACCTTC. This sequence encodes CASTLGTAISGYTF.

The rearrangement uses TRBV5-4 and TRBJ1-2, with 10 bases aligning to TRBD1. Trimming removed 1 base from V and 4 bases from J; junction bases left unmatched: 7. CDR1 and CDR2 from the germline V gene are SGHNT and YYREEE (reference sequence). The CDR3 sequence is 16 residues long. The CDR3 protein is CASSLYVGTGVYGYTF. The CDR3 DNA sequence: TGTGCCAGCAGCTTGTATGTCGGGACAGGGGTCTATGGCTACACCTTC.

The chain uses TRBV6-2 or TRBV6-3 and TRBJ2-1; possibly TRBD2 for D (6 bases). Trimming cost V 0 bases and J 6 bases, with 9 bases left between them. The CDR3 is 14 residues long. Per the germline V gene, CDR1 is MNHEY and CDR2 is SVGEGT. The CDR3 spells CASSYSGGVNEQFF. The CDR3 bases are TGTGCCAGCAGTTACTCGGGAGGTGTCAATGAGCAGTTCTTC.

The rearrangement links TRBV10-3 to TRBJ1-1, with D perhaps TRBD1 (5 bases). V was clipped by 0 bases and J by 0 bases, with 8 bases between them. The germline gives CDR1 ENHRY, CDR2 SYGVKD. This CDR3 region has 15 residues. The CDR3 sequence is CAISESQGLNTEAFF. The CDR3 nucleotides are TGTGCCATCAGTGAGTCGCAGGGTTTGAACACTGAAGCTTTCTTT.

CDR3 sequence (DNA): TGTGCCAGCAGCAAAGGAACCGGGACAGGTATCTACGAGCAGTACTTC. Translating gives CASSKGTGTGIYEQYF. This rearrangement joins TRBV27 to TRBJ2-7; 8 bases align to TRBD1. The CDR3 loop spans 16 amino acids. V lost 6 bases, J lost 3 bases, and 13 bases stayed unmatched. In germline, CDR1 is MNHEY, CDR2 SMNVEV (reference sequence).

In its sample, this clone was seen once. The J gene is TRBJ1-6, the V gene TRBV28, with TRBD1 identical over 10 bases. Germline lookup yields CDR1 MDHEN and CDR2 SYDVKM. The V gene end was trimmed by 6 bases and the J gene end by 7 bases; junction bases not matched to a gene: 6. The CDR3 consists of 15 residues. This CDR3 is CASRGQGVRNSPLHF. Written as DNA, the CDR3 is TGTGCCAGCAGAGGACAGGGGGTAAGAAATTCACCCCTCCACTTT.

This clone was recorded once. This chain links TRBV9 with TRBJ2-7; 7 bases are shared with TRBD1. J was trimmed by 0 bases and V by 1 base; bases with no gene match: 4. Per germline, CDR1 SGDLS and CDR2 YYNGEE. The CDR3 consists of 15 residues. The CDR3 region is CASSVTGQISYEQYF. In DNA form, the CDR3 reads TGTGCCAGCAGCGTAACGGGACAGATCTCCTACGAGCAGTACTTC.

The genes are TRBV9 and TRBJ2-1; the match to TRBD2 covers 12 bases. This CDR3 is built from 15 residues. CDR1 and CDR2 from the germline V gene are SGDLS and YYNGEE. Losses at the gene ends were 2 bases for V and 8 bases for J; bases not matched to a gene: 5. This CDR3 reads CASSVSSGGAYEQFF. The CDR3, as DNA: TGTGCCAGCAGCGTCTCTAGCGGGGGGGCCTATGAGCAGTTCTTC.

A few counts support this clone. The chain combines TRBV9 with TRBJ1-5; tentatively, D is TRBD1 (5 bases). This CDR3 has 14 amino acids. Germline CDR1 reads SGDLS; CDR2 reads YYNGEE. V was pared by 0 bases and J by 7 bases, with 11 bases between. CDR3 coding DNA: TGTGCCAGCAGCGTAGGCTTGGGGGGGCAGCCCCAGCATTTT. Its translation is CASSVGLGGQPQHF.

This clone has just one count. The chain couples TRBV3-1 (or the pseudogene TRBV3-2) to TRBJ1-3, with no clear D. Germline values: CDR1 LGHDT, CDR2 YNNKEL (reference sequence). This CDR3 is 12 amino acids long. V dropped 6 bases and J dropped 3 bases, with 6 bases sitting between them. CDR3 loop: CASSVSGNTIYF. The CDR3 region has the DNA TGTGCCAGCAGTGTCAGTGGAAACACCATATATTTT.

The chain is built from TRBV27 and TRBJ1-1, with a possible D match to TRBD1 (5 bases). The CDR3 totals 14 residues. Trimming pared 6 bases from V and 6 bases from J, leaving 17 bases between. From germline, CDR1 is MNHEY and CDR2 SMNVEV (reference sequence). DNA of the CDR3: TGTGCCAGCAGGCGGGAAGTAGAGGGACCTGAAGCTTTCTTT. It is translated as CASRREVEGPEAFF.

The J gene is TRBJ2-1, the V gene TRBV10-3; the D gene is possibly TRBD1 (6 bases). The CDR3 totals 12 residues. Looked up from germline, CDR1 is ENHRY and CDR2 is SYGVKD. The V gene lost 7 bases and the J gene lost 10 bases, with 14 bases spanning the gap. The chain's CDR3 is CAIKQGHGEQFF. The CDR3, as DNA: TGTGCCATCAAGCAGGGGCACGGAGAGCAGTTCTTC.